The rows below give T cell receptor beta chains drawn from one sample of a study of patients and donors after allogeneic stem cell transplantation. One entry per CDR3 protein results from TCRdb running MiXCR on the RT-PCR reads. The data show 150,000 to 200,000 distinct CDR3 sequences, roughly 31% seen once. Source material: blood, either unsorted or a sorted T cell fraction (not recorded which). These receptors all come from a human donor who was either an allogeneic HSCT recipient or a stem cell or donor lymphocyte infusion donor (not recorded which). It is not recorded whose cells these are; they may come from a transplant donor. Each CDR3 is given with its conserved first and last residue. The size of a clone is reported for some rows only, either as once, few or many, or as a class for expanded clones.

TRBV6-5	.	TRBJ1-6	CASSTTGTGLYNSPLHF
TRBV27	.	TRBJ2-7	CASSRQGRFIYEQYF
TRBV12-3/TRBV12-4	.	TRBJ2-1	CASSLDRAEQFF
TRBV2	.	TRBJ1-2	CASSEWTGTNYGYTF
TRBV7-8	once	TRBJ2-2	CASSFLRTSGRNTGELFF
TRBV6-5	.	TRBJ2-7	CASSYAAGSGISYEQYF
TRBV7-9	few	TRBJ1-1	CASSLGVQGYTEAFF
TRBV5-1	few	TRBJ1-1	CASSFIGADEAFF
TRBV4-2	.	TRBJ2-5	CASSQRLTSGMSGETQYF
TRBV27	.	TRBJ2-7	CASSSPPGRVQYF
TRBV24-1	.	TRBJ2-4	CATSDPSGRENIQYF
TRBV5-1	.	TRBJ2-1	CASSPGHTTHGQFF
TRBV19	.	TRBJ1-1	CASRQGWTEAFF
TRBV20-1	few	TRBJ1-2	CSAPTGDAYGYTF
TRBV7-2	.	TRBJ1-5	CASSLRGPGQGTSQPQHF
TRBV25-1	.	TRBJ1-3	CASTPPGPSGNTIYF
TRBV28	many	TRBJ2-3	CASRGPRRDTQYF
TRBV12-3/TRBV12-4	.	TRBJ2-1	CASSVTSGHFNEQFF
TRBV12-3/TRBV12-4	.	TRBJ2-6	CASSLGDGANVLTF
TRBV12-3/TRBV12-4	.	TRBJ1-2	CASSLMGRRPYGYTF
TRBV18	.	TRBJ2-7	CASSPGQGALEYF
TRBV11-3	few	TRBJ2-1	CASSLGRSYNEQFF
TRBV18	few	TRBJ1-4	CASSPGQVREKLFF
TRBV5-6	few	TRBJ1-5	CASSFGSGFNQPQHF
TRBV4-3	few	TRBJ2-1	CASSPMGLAVEQFF
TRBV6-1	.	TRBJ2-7	CASSQTGRTYEQYF
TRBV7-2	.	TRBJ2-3	CASSLFGMDTQYF